This T cell receptor beta chain was captured in a study of CD8+ T cells in alopecia areata. Study-level results: Sharing of TCR sequences between patients (possibly for HLA-related reasons) was less clear than in mice. Clonality in lesional scalp, especially alopecia totalis/universalis, exceeded that of normal scalp.

RNA was isolated and reverse transcribed to cDNA, the sequencing template. Assay used: immunoSEQ multiplex PCR; TCRdb lists only in-frame clones, some missing. The sample shows about 98,000 clones, roughly 42% of them seen only once. Concerning this clone itself: As yet, its antigen is unknown.

CDR3 size: 14 residues. Trimming removed 0 bases from V and 4 bases from J; junction bases left unmatched: 3. CDR1 and CDR2 from the germline V gene are GTSNPN and SVGIG (reference sequence). The gene calls are TRBV30 and TRBJ1-2; 9 nucleotides line up with TRBD1. This receptor was taken from a human donor with alopecia areata. The sample taken for sequencing was CD4+ T cells sorted from blood. CDR3 DNA sequence: TGTGCCTGGAGTGTGGACAGGGGCGCCTATGGCTACACCTTC. Amino acid sequence: CAWSVDRGAYGYTF. Based on the CDR3 plus reference TRBV30 and TRBJ1-2, the full variable domain is SQTIHQWPATLVQPVGSPLSLECTVEGTSNPNLYWYRQAAGRGLQLLFYSVGIGQISSEVPQNLSASRPQDRQFILSSKKLLLSDSGFYLCAWSVDRGAYGYTFGSGTRLTVV.